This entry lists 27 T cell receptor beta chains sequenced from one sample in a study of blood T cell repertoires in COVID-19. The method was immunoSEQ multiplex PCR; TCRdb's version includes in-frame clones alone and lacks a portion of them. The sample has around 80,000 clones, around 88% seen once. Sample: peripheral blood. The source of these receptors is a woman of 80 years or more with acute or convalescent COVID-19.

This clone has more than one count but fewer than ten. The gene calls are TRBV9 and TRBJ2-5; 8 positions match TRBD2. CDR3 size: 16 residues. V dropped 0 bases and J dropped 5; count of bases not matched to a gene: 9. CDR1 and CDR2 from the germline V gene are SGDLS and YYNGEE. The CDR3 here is CASSVVWPGGPETQYF. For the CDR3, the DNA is TGTGCCAGCAGCGTAGTCTGGCCGGGGGGGCCTGAGACCCAGTACTTC.

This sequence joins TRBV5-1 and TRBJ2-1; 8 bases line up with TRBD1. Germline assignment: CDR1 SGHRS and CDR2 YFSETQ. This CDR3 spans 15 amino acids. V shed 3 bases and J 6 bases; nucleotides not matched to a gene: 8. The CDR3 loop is CASSWVRTGLNEQFF. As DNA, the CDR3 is TGCGCCAGCAGCTGGGTGAGGACAGGGCTCAATGAGCAGTTCTTC.

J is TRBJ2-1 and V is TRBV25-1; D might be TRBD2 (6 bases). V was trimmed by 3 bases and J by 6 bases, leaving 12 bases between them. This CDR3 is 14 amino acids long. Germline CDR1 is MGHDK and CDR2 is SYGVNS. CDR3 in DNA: TGTGCCAGCAGTGATGGCGGGGTTGTCAATGAGCAGTTCTTC. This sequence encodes CASSDGGVVNEQFF.

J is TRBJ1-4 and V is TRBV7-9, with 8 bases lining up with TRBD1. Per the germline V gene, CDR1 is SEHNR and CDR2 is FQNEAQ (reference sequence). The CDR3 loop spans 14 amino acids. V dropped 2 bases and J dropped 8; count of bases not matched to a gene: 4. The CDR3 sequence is CASSLQGAGEKLFF. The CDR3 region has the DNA TGTGCCAGCAGCTTACAGGGGGCCGGGGAAAAACTGTTTTTT.

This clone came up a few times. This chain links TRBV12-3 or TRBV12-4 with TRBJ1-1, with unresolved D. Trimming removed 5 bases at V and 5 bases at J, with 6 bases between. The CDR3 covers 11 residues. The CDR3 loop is CASSVLTEAFF. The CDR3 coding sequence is TGTGCCAGCAGTGTACTTACTGAAGCTTTCTTT.

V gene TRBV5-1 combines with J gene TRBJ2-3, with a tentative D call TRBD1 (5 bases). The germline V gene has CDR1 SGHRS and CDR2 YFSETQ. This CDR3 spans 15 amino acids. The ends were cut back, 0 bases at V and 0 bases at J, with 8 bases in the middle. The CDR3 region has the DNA TGCGCCAGCAGCTTGGATGGGGCAAGCACAGATACGCAGTATTTT. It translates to CASSLDGASTDTQYF.

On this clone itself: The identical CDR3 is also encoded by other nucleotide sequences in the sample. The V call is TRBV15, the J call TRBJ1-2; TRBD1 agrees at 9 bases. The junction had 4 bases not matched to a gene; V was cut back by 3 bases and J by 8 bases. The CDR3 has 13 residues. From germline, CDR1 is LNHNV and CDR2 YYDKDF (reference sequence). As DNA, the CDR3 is TGTGCCACCAGCAGGGGACAGGGAGGAGGCTACACCTTC. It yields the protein CATSRGQGGGYTF.

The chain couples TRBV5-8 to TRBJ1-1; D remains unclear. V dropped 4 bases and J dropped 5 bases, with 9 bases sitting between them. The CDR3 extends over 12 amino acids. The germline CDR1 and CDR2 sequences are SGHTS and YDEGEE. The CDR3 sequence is CASSGGMTEAFF. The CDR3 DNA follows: TGTGCCAGCAGCGGAGGGATGACTGAAGCTTTCTTT.

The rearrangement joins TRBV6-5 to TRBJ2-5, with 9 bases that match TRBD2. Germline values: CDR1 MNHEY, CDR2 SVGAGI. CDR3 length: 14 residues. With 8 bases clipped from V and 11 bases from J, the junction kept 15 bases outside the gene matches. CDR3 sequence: CASETGTSKASQYF. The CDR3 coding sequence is TGTGCCAGCGAAACCGGGACTAGCAAGGCTTCACAGTACTTC.

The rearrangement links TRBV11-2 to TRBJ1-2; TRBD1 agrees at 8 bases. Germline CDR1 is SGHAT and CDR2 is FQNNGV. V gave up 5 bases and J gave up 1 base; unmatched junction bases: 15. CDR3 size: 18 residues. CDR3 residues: CASSDSRDRRHYNYGYTF. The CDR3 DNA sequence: TGTGCCAGCAGCGATAGCCGGGACAGGCGCCACTATAACTATGGCTACACCTTC.

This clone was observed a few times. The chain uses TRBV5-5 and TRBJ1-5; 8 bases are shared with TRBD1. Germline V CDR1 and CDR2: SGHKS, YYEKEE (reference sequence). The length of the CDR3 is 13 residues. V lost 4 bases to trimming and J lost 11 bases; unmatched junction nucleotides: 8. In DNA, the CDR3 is TGTGCCAGCAGCGTGGACAGGGACACAGCCCAGCATTTT. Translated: CASSVDRDTAQHF.

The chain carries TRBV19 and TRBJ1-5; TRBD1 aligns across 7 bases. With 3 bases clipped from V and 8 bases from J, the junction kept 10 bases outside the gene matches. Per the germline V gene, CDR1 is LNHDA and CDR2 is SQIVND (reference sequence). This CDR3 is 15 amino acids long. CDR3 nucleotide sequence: TGTGCCAGTAGTATGGAGGCAGGGGGATCAAAGCCCCAGCATTTT. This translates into CASSMEAGGSKPQHF.

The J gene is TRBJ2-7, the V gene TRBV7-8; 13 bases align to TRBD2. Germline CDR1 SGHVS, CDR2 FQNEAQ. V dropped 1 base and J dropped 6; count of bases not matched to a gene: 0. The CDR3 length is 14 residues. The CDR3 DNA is TGTGCCAGCAGCTTAGGGACTAGCGGGGGCGAGCAGTACTTC. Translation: CASSLGTSGGEQYF.

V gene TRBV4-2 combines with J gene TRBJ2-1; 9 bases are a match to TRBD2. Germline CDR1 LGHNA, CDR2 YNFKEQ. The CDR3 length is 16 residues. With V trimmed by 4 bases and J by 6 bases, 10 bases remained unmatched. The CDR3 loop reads CASSPSFSTSGNEQFF. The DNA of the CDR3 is TGTGCCAGCAGCCCTTCTTTTTCGACTAGCGGCAATGAGCAGTTCTTC.

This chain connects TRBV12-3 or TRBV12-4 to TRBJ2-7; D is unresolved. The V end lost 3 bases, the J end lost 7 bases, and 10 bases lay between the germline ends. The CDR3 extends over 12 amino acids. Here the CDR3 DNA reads TGTGCCAGCAGTTTGTCTGGAGTAGAGCAGTACTTC. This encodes CASSLSGVEQYF.

As DNA, the CDR3 is TGTGCCAGCAGCTTACGGGCGGGGCCTAGCTCCTACGAGCAGTACTTC. The encoded protein is CASSLRAGPSSYEQYF. This chain joins TRBV7-8 and TRBJ2-7; D is perhaps TRBD2 (6 bases). This CDR3 contains 16 residues. CDR1 is SGHVS and CDR2 is FQNEAQ in the germline V gene. V was pared by 2 bases and J by 0 bases, with 14 bases between.

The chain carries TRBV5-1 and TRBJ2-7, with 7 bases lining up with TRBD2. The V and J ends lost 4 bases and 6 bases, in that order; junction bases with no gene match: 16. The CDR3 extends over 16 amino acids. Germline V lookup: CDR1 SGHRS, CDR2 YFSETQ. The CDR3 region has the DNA TGCGCCAGCAGCCCCGAGGGGCTCGCGGGAGCTCGCGAGCAGTACTTC. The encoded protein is CASSPEGLAGAREQYF. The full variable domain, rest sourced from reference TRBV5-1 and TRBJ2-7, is KAGVTQTPRYLIKTRGQQVTLSCSPISGHRSVSWYQQTPGQGLQFLFEYFSETQRNKGNFPGRFSGRQFSNSRSEMNVSTLELGDSALYLCASSPEGLAGAREQYFGPGTRLTVT.

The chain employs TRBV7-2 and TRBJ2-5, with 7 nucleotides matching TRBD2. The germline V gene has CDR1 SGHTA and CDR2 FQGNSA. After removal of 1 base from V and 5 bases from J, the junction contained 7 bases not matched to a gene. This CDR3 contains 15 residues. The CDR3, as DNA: TGTGCCAGCAGCTTAGAGGGACTACCGTCCGAGACCCAGTACTTC. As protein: CASSLEGLPSETQYF.

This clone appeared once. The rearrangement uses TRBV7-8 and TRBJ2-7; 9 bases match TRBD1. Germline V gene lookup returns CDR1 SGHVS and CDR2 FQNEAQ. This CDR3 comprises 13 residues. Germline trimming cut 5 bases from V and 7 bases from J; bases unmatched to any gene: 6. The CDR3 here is CASSTGTGSEQYF. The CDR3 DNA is TGTGCCAGCAGCACGGGGACAGGGAGTGAGCAGTACTTC.

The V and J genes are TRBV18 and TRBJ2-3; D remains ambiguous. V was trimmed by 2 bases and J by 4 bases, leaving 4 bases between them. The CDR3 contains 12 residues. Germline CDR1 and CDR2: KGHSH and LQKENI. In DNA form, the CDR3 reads TGTGCCAGCTCACCATTCGCAGATACGCAGTATTTT. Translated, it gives CASSPFADTQYF.

This CDR3 is CASSLVPGGAEGNTIYF. CDR3 sequence (DNA): TGTGCCAGCAGCTTGGTGCCAGGGGGCGCGGAGGGAAACACCATATATTTT. The rearrangement links TRBV5-6 to TRBJ1-3, with 8 bases fitting TRBD1. Germline V gene lookup returns CDR1 SGHDT and CDR2 YYEEEE. The CDR3 length is 17 residues. Trimming took 0 bases from V and 4 from J; bases not matched to a gene: 9.

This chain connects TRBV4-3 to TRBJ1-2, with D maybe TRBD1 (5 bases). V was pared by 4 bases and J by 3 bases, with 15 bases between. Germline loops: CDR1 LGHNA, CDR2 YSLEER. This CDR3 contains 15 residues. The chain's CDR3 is CASSRTGTGYYGYTF. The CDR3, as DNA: TGCGCCAGCAGCCGTACTGGTACAGGCTACTATGGCTACACCTTC.

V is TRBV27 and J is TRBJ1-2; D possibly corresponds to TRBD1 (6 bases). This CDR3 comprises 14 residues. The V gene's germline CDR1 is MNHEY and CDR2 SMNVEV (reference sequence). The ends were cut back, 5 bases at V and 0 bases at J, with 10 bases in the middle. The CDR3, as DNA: TGTGCCAGCAGTCCCCGACAGGCTAACTATGGCTACACCTTC. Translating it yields CASSPRQANYGYTF.

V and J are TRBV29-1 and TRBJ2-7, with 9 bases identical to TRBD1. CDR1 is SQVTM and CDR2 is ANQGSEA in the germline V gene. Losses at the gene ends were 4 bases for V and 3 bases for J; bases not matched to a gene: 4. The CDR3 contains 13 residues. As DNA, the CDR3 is TGCAGCGTTGGCCACAGGGGGCACTACGAGCAGTACTTC. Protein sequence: CSVGHRGHYEQYF.

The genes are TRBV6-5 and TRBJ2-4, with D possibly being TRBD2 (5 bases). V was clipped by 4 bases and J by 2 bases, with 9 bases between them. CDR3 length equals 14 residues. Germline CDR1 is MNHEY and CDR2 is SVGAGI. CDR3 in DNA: TGTGCCAGCAGTTCACCCGGGACCAAAAACATTCAGTACTTC. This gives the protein CASSSPGTKNIQYF.

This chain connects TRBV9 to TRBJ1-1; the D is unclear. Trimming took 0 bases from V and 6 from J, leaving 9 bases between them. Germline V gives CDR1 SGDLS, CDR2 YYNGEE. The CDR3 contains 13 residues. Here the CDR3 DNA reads TGTGCCAGCAGCGTAGGAATGAGTTCTGAAGCTTTCTTT. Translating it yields CASSVGMSSEAFF.

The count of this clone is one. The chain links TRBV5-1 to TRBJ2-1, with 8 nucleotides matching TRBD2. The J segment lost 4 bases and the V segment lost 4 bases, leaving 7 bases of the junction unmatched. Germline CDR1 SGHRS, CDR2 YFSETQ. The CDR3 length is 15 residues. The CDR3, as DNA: TGCGCCAGCAGCCAGGGGATAGCGGGATACAATGAGCAGTTCTTC. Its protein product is CASSQGIAGYNEQFF.